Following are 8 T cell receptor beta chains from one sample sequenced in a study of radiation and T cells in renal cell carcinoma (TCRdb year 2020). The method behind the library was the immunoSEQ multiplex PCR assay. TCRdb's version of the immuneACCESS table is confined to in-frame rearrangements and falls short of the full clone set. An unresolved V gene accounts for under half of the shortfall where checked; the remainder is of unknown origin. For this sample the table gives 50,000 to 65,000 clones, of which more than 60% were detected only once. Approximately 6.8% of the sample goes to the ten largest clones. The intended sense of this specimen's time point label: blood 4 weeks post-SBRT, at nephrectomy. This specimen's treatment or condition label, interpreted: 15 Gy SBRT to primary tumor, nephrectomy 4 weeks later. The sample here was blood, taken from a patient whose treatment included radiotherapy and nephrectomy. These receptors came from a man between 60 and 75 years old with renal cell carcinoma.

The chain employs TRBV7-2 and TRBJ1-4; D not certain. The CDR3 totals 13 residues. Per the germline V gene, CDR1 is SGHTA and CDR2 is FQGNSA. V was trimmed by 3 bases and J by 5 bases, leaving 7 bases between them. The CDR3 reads CASSLMRNEKLFF. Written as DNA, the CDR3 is TGTGCCAGCAGCTTGATGAGAAATGAAAAACTGTTTTTT. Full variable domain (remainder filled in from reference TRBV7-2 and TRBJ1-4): GAGVSQSPSNKVTEKGKDVELRCDPISGHTALYWYRQSLGQGLEFLIYFQGNSAPDKSGLPSDRFSAERTGGSVSTLTIQRTQQEDSAVYLCASSLMRNEKLFFGSGTQLSVL.

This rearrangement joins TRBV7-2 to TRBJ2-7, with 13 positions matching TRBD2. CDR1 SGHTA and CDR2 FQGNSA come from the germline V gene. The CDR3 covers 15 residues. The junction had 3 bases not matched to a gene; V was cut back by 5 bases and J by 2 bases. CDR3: CASSPGTSGTYEQYF. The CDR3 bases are TGTGCCAGCAGCCCCGGGACTAGCGGGACCTACGAGCAGTACTTC.

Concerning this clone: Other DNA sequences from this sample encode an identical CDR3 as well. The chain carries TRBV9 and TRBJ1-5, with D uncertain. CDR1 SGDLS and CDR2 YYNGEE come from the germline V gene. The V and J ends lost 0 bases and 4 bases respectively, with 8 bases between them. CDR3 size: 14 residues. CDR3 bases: TGTGCCAGCAGCGTAGGAGGTGGGAATCAGCCCCAGCATTTT. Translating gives CASSVGGGNQPQHF.

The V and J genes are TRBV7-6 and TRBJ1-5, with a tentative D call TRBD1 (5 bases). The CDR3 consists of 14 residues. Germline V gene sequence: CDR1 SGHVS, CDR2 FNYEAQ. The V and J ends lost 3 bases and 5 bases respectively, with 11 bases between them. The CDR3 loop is CASSLGGSDQPQHF. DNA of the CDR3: TGTGCCAGCAGCTTGGGGGGTAGTGATCAGCCCCAGCATTTT. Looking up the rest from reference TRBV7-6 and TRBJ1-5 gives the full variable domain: GAGVSQSPRYKVTKRGQDVALRCDPISGHVSLYWYRQALGQGPEFLTYFNYEAQQDKSGLPNDRFSAERPEGSISTLTIQRTEQRDSAMYRCASSLGGSDQPQHFGDGTRLSIL.

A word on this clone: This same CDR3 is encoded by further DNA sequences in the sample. This CDR3 is CAWSVGGFGNTEAFF. CDR3 coding DNA: TGTGCCTGGAGTGTCGGGGGGTTTGGGAACACTGAAGCTTTCTTT. The J gene is TRBJ1-1, the V gene TRBV30; D might be TRBD1 (5 bases). The V and J ends lost 0 bases and 1 base respectively, with 12 bases between them. There are 15 residues in the CDR3. Germline values: CDR1 GTSNPN, CDR2 SVGIG (reference sequence).

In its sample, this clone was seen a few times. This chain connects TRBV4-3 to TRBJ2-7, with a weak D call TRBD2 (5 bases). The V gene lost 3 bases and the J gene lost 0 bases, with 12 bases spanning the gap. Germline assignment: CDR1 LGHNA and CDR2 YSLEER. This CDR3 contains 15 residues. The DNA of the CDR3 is TGCGCCAGCAGCCAGCGACTAACGGGCTCCTACGAGCAGTACTTC. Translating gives CASSQRLTGSYEQYF.

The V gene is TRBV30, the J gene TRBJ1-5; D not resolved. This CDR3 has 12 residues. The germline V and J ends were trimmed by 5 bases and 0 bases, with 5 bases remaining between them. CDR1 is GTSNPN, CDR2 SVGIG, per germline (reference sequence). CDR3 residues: CAWQHSNQPQHF. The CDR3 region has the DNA TGTGCCTGGCAGCATAGCAATCAGCCCCAGCATTTT.

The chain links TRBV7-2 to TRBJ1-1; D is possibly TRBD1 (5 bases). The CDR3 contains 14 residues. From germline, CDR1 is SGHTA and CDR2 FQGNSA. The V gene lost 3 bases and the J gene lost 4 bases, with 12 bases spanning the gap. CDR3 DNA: TGTGCCAGCAGCTTGGGGGGTGTAAGCACTGAAGCTTTCTTT. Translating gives CASSLGGVSTEAFF.